The sequence of this TCR beta chain was determined in a study of blood T cells in healthy people across ages. Study context: Template switching caught about one barcoded beta molecule for each two T cells. The study, taken as a whole, reports: Per-million-T-cell TCR beta diversity fell roughly linearly with age.

A word on this clonotype: The antigen is undetermined.

This CDR3 region has 11 residues. Germline CDR1 reads SNHLY; CDR2 reads FYNNEI. Trimming cost V 6 bases and J 11 bases, with 11 bases left between them. Primed by a sample-barcoded 5' primer and a J-beta primer mix, a second PCR proceeded for about 6 to 11 cycles. Tags on each cDNA molecule came from a template-switch adaptor with 12 random nucleotides. A single record per CDR3 protein comes from TCRdb applying MiXCR to the 5' RACE reads. The data hold roughly 800,000 distinct CDR3 sequences, with about 62% observed a single time. Per sample, at least 6 micrograms of total RNA were extracted. The chain is built from TRBV2 and TRBJ2-1; D remains ambiguous. Sample: blood. The origin of this receptor is a man younger than 40 in good health. The CDR3 here is CASSPAVKQFF. The DNA of the CDR3 is TGTGCCAGCAGCCCAGCCGTGAAGCAGTTCTTC.